One and the same sample provided the 9 T cell receptor beta chains below, sequenced in a study of blood T cell repertoires in COVID-19. The method was immunoSEQ multiplex PCR; TCRdb's version includes in-frame clones alone and lacks a portion of them. The sample consists of roughly 14,000 clones, around 83% of them appearing once. The sample was peripheral blood. The receptor source for this set is a man aged 55 to 70 with acute or convalescent COVID-19.

This clone was observed a single time. J is TRBJ2-7 and V is TRBV4-1; 9 nucleotides align to TRBD1. Germline lookup yields CDR1 MGHRA and CDR2 YSYEKL. This CDR3 contains 13 residues. The V and J ends lost 4 bases and 4 bases, in that order; junction bases with no gene match: 2. The CDR3 reads CASSRDREYEQYF. DNA of the CDR3: TGCGCCAGCAGCCGGGACAGGGAGTACGAGCAGTACTTC.

The V gene is TRBV5-1, the J gene TRBJ2-3; 9 nucleotides align to TRBD1. The CDR3 loop spans 15 amino acids. V lost 3 bases and J lost 4; bases outside the gene matches: 6. Germline loops: CDR1 SGHRS, CDR2 YFSETQ. The CDR3 is CASSSQGQGPDTQYF. The CDR3 coding sequence is TGCGCCAGCAGCTCCCAGGGACAGGGCCCAGATACGCAGTATTTT.

The CDR3 DNA reads as TGTGCCAGCAGACCCGAGACTAGCGGGACCTACGAGCAGTACTTC. Translating it yields CASRPETSGTYEQYF. The V gene is TRBV28, the J gene TRBJ2-7, with TRBD2 matching 11 bases. The V segment lost 6 bases and the J segment 2 bases; nucleotides outside the gene matches: 6. Germline V CDR1 and CDR2: MDHEN, SYDVKM. The CDR3 totals 15 residues. Full variable domain (remainder filled in from reference TRBV28 and TRBJ2-7): DVKVTQSSRYLVKRTGEKVFLECVQDMDHENMFWYRQDPGLGLRLIYFSYDVKMKEKGDIPEGYSVSREKKERFSLILESASTNQTSMYLCASRPETSGTYEQYFGPGTRLTVT.

This sequence joins TRBV6-2 or TRBV6-3 and TRBJ2-2, with 11 bases that match TRBD1. The junction had 5 bases not matched to a gene; V was cut back by 0 bases and J by 5 bases. The CDR3 runs to 17 residues. The germline CDR1 and CDR2 sequences are MNHEY and SVGEGT. The CDR3 region is CASSYSGQGARTGELFF. CDR3 nucleotide sequence: TGTGCCAGCAGTTACTCAGGACAGGGGGCGCGGACCGGGGAGCTGTTTTTT.

Note on this clone: One end of the junction is discordant with germline, which a read error may explain. V and J are TRBV4-1 and TRBJ1-3; 10 nucleotides line up with TRBD1. CDR1 and CDR2 from the germline V gene are MGHRA and YSYEKL. The length of the CDR3 is 18 residues. The CDR3 coding sequence is TGCGCCCGCAGCCGGCCGGGACAGGGGACCCTCTCTGGAAACACCATATATTTT. Its protein is CARSRPGQGTLSGNTIYF.

The rearrangement uses TRBV7-2 and TRBJ2-5, with 10 nucleotides matching TRBD1. V lost 4 bases and J lost 3; bases outside the gene matches: 5. CDR3 length: 15 residues. Germline loops: CDR1 SGHTA, CDR2 FQGNSA. The CDR3 DNA reads TGTGCCAGCAGCTCCCTCGGGACAGGGGAAGAGACCCAGTACTTC. This translates into CASSSLGTGEETQYF.

V and J are TRBV18 and TRBJ2-1, with 12 nucleotides matching TRBD2. The ends lost 8 bases at V and 7 bases at J; junction bases unmatched: 3. The CDR3 consists of 13 residues. The germline CDR1 and CDR2 sequences are KGHSH and LQKENI. The CDR3 spells CASQTSGSNEQFF. The CDR3 DNA follows: TGTGCCAGCCAGACTAGCGGGAGTAATGAGCAGTTCTTC.

The chain recombines TRBV19 with TRBJ2-2, with TRBD2 matching over 7 bases. CDR1 and CDR2 from the germline V gene are LNHDA and SQIVND (reference sequence). This CDR3 is built from 15 residues. Trimming took 7 bases from V and 3 from J; bases not matched to a gene: 8. CDR3 sequence reads: CASTTAGEDTGELFF. The DNA for the CDR3 is TGTGCCAGTACCACGGCGGGAGAGGACACCGGGGAGCTGTTTTTT. The full variable domain, completed using reference TRBV19 and TRBJ2-2, is DGGITQSPKYLFRKEGQNVTLSCEQNLNHDAMYWYRQDPGQGLRLIYYSQIVNDFQKGDIAEGYSVSREKKESFPLTVTSAQKNPTAFYLCASTTAGEDTGELFFGEGSRLTVL.

This clone was counted between two and nine times. The V call is TRBV14, the J call TRBJ2-5, with D tentatively TRBD1 (5 bases). Trimming removed 0 bases from V and 2 bases from J, with 10 bases in between. This CDR3 has 15 residues. Germline V gives CDR1 SGHDN, CDR2 FVKESK. For the CDR3, the DNA is TGTGCCAGCAGCCAAGAAACGGCAGGGCAAGAGACCCAGTACTTC. This sequence encodes CASSQETAGQETQYF.